These T cell receptor beta chains were read from a single sample in a study of T cell responses to AZD1222 COVID-19 vaccine. Clones were sequenced by immunoSEQ multiplex PCR, and TCRdb holds only the in-frame ones, with some missing. Among 90,000 or so clones listed, roughly 85% were seen once. The sample consisted of peripheral blood, taken on day 0 of AZD1222 vaccination. These receptors all stem from an adult in good health. Both conserved end residues are trimmed from each CDR3.

>TRBV4-1|19|TRBJ2-7
ASSQEASTRLAALRPNEQY
>TRBV7-9|11|TRBJ1-1
ASSLDQGFEAF
>TRBV7-2|14|TRBJ2-5
ASSRLRGGGQETQY
>TRBV28|13|TRBJ2-6
ASSGQGVFDDVLT
>TRBV18|16|TRBJ2-1
ASSPRRDPAGGNNEQF
>TRBV4-1|14|TRBJ2-7
ASSQEGRGGRFEQY
>TRBV19|13|TRBJ2-1
ASKTTSGRFNEQF
>TRBV5-4|12|TRBJ2-1
ASSLTSGRNEQF
>TRBV3-1/TRBV3-2|12|TRBJ1-6
ASSHRGGQSPLH
>TRBV28|13|TRBJ2-2
ASSFHGRGTGELF
>TRBV28|13|TRBJ2-3
ASRTSGVHTDTQY
>TRBV6-5|11|TRBJ1-1
ASSPSQRTEAF
>TRBV9|12|TRBJ2-7
ASSVGAGFYEQY
>TRBV6-4|13|TRBJ2-2
ASRGTRPTGGELF
>TRBV7-2|14|TRBJ1-6
ASSLDGGSYNSPLH